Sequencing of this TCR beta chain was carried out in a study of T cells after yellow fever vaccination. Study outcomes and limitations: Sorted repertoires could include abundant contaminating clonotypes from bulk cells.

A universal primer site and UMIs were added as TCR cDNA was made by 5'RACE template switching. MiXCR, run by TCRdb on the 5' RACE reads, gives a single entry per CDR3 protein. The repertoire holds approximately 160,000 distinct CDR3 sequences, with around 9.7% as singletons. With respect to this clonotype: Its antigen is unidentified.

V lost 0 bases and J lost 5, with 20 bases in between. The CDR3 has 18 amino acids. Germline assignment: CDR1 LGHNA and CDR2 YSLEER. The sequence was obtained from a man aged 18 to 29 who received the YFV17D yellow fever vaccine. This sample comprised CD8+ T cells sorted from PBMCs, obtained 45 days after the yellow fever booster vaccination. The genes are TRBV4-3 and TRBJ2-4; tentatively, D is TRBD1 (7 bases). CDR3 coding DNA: TGCGCCAGCAGCCAAGATCTGACAGGGAGGTTCGTAGAAAACATTCAGTACTTC. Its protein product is CASSQDLTGRFVENIQYF.